This T cell receptor beta chain was found in a study of control samples from healthy donors and cancer patients. Libraries were prepared by immunoSEQ multiplex PCR; TCRdb keeps only in-frame clonotypes and omits some of them. The table lists about 190,000 clones. This CDR3 is 16 amino acids long. From germline, CDR1 is MNHNY and CDR2 SVGAGI (reference sequence). V was pared by 6 bases and J by 4 bases, with 12 bases of the junction left unmatched. This chain connects TRBV6-6 to TRBJ1-1; 9 nucleotides match TRBD1. The specimen sequenced was blood. This TCR derives from a woman aged 25 to 45 in good health. CDR3 DNA: TGTGCCAGCAGGAGAACAGGGGGCGCGGGTGGCACTGAAGCTTTCTTT. It yields the protein CASRRTGGAGGTEAFF.